In this sample, the clone carrying this TCR beta chain turned up a few times. The entry originates in a study of early T cells in non-severe SARS-CoV-2 infection. TCRdb reanalysed the 5' RACE reads using MiXCR and keeps one entry per CDR3 protein. The sample shows 55,000 to 70,000 distinct CDR3 sequences, about 12% of them seen only once. J lost 6 bases, V lost 2 bases, and 7 bases had no gene match. The CDR3 runs to 17 residues. The germline V gene encodes CDR1 ENHRY and CDR2 SYGVKD. The sequence derives from an adult who was a healthcare worker with PCR-confirmed SARS-CoV-2 infection or an uninfected control (not recorded which). The chain employs TRBV10-3 and TRBJ1-6, with 10 bases that match TRBD1. The source material was whole blood. CDR3 region: CAISEQSGDRGNSPLHF. The CDR3 DNA reads TGTGCCATCAGTGAGCAATCGGGGGACAGGGGTAATTCACCCCTCCACTTT.